These 13 T cell receptor beta chains were sequenced from one sample in a study of technical replicates of blood from several donors. This table comes from immunoSEQ multiplex PCR, and its TCRdb copy is limited to in-frame clones, with some not included. Altogether approximately 81,000 clones are present, approximately 94% being singletons, with the ten largest covering roughly 0.36%. Input material: T cells isolated from PBMCs. The receptors shown here come from a human donor in good health.

The V and J genes are TRBV18 and TRBJ2-1; 14 bases match TRBD2. Trimming removed 5 bases from V and 9 bases from J; junction bases left unmatched: 3. CDR3 length: 14 residues. Germline CDR1 is KGHSH and CDR2 is LQKENI. The CDR3 reads CASSTGLAGVEQFF. CDR3 nucleotide sequence: TGTGCCAGCTCAACGGGACTAGCGGGAGTTGAGCAGTTCTTC. Complete variable domain (other parts from reference TRBV18 and TRBJ2-1): NAGVMQNPRHLVRRRGQEARLRCSPMKGHSHVYWYRQLPEEGLKFMVYLQKENIIDESGMPKERFSAEFPKEGPSILRIQQVVRGDSAAYFCASSTGLAGVEQFFGPGTRLTVL.

This chain's CDR3 is CAISLNLVRYEQYF. The CDR3 coding sequence is TGTGCCATCAGTCTCAACCTAGTCCGCTACGAGCAGTACTTC. The J gene is TRBJ2-7, the V gene TRBV10-3, with D unclear. The CDR3 is 14 residues long. Per germline, CDR1 ENHRY and CDR2 SYGVKD. Trimming removed 5 bases from V and 3 bases from J, with 14 bases in between.

This chain links TRBV18 with TRBJ2-5, with 11 bases that match TRBD2. V was pared by 4 bases and J by 2 bases, with 12 bases of the junction left unmatched. Looked up from germline, CDR1 is KGHSH and CDR2 is LQKENI. This CDR3 is 18 amino acids long. The CDR3 is CASSLFDLLAGGQETQYF. The CDR3 DNA reads as TGTGCCAGCTCACTTTTTGATTTGCTAGCGGGAGGTCAAGAGACCCAGTACTTC.

The rearrangement joins TRBV9 to TRBJ2-7, with TRBD2 matching over 7 bases. J was trimmed by 2 bases and V by 0 bases; bases with no gene match: 5. The CDR3 runs 15 residues. Germline CDR1 reads SGDLS; CDR2 reads YYNGEE. The CDR3 reads CASSVDGGFPYEQYF. The CDR3 DNA reads as TGTGCCAGCAGCGTAGACGGGGGGTTTCCCTACGAGCAGTACTTC.

This rearrangement joins TRBV7-9 to TRBJ2-4; D call uncertain. The CDR3 sequence is 12 residues long. Germline V gives CDR1 SEHNR, CDR2 FQNEAQ (reference sequence). The V end lost 7 bases, the J end lost 10 bases, and 14 bases lay between the germline ends. The CDR3, as DNA: TGTGCCAGCACCCTGACGGGTGAGATTCAGTACTTC. Translation gives CASTLTGEIQYF.

This clone has only one observation. The chain has TRBV19 and TRBJ1-2; D unclear. The length of the CDR3 is 14 residues. Trimming removed 4 bases from V and 5 bases from J, with 14 bases in between. Germline CDR1 is LNHDA and CDR2 is SQIVND (reference sequence). The CDR3 DNA reads as TGTGCCAGTAGTACCTACCTTGAGCAATATGGCTACACCTTC. Protein product: CASSTYLEQYGYTF.

The chain is built from TRBV7-2 and TRBJ1-1, with D uncertain. The CDR3 is made up of 13 amino acids. The ends were cut back, 3 bases at V and 0 bases at J, with 5 bases in the middle. Germline CDR1 SGHTA, CDR2 FQGNSA. The CDR3 region is CASSLSVNTEAFF. CDR3 DNA: TGTGCCAGCAGCTTGTCGGTGAACACTGAAGCTTTCTTT.

V gene TRBV7-9 combines with J gene TRBJ2-3, with D possibly being TRBD1 (5 bases). In germline, CDR1 is SEHNR, CDR2 FQNEAQ (reference sequence). The CDR3 totals 15 residues. Trimming took 5 bases from V and 5 from J, leaving 17 bases between them. This CDR3 is CASSLWTSRGDTQYF. The CDR3 DNA follows: TGTGCCAGCAGCCTTTGGACATCCCGAGGAGATACGCAGTATTTT.

The V call is TRBV7-2, the J call TRBJ2-7; 11 nucleotides match TRBD2. Germline CDR1 SGHTA, CDR2 FQGNSA. There are 17 residues in the CDR3. V lost 1 base to trimming and J lost 2 bases; unmatched junction nucleotides: 7. CDR3 residues: CASSLDVAGGPPYEQYF. CDR3 DNA: TGTGCCAGCAGCTTAGACGTAGCGGGAGGGCCTCCCTACGAGCAGTACTTC. The whole variable domain, remainder taken from reference TRBV7-2 and TRBJ2-7, is GAGVSQSPSNKVTEKGKDVELRCDPISGHTALYWYRQSLGQGLEFLIYFQGNSAPDKSGLPSDRFSAERTGGSVSTLTIQRTQQEDSAVYLCASSLDVAGGPPYEQYFGPGTRLTVT.

Details on this clone: Different DNA sequences within this sample yield the same CDR3. The chain couples TRBV5-4 to TRBJ2-7; no definite D call. Germline loops: CDR1 SGHNT, CDR2 YYREEE (reference sequence). V dropped 5 bases and J dropped 2 bases, with 5 bases sitting between them. This CDR3 comprises 11 residues. The CDR3 DNA follows: TGTGCCAGCAGTTCTACCTACGAGCAGTACTTC. Its translation: CASSSTYEQYF.

The chain carries TRBV2 and TRBJ2-5; 9 bases align to TRBD2. CDR3 size: 15 residues. After removal of 2 bases from V and 2 bases from J, the junction contained 3 bases not matched to a gene. CDR1 SNHLY and CDR2 FYNNEI come from the germline V gene. CDR3 loop: CASSEFLAGQETQYF. In nucleotides, the CDR3 is TGTGCCAGCAGTGAATTTCTAGCGGGGCAAGAGACCCAGTACTTC. Using reference TRBV2 and TRBJ2-5 for the parts outside the CDR3, the full variable domain is EPEVTQTPSHQVTQMGQEVILRCVPISNHLYFYWYRQILGQKVEFLVSFYNNEISEKSEIFDDQFSVERPDGSNFTLKIRSTKLEDSAMYFCASSEFLAGQETQYFGPGTRLLVL.

The chain carries TRBV30 and TRBJ1-1, with 8 bases identical to TRBD1. There are 11 residues in the CDR3. Germline CDR1 reads GTSNPN; CDR2 reads SVGIG (reference sequence). V lost 4 bases, J lost 8 bases, and 3 bases stayed unmatched. The CDR3 protein is CAWTGGWEAFF. The CDR3 nucleotides are TGTGCCTGGACAGGGGGCTGGGAAGCTTTCTTT.

This chain connects TRBV6-6 to TRBJ1-2, with 8 bases matching TRBD1. The CDR3 is made up of 13 amino acids. Germline-derived CDR1 and CDR2 are MNHNY and SVGAGI (reference sequence). The V and J ends lost 5 bases and 8 bases, in that order; junction bases with no gene match: 7. As DNA, the CDR3 is TGTGCCAGCAGTCCAGGGGGCGCGAGCGGCTACACCTTC. Its protein is CASSPGGASGYTF.